The source of this TCR beta chain is a study of blood T cells in healthy people across ages. The study's findings and limits: Estimates based on one million T cells were treated as lower bounds. Compared with aged donors, long-lived donors showed fewer expanded clones, suggesting selection.

The authors extracted at least 5 micrograms of total RNA per sample. The second PCR ran roughly 6 to 11 cycles with a sample-barcoded 5' primer and J-beta primers. Each cDNA molecule was tagged by a template-switch adaptor that had 12 random nucleotides. TCRdb passed the 5' RACE reads through MiXCR, listing each CDR3 protein once. The sample lists approximately 490,000 distinct CDR3 sequences, 24% occurring once. A remark on this clonotype: Its specificity is not known.

From germline, CDR1 is MNHEY and CDR2 SVGEGT. The length of the CDR3 is 14 residues. These same data were also listed under a study on T cells of mothers and their children.

The genes are TRBV6-2 or TRBV6-3 and TRBJ2-5, with 9 bases identical to TRBD1. Matching the DNA end better, TRBJ2-1 makes the J call doubtful. The source material was blood. The origin of this receptor is a boy under 18 in good health. CDR3 residues: CASRGDRAGNEQFF. Written as DNA, the CDR3 is TGTGCCAGCAGGGGGGACAGGGCTGGCAATGAGCAGTTCTTC.